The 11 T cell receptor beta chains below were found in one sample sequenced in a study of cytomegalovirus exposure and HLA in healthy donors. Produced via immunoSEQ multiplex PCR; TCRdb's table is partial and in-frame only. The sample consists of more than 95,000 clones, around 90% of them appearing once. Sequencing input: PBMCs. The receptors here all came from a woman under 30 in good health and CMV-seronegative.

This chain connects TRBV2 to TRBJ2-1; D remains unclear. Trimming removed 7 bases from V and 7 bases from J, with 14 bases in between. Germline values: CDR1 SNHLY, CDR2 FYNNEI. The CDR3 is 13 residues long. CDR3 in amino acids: CASTRLPENEQFF. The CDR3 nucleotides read TGTGCCAGCACCCGTCTCCCCGAGAATGAGCAGTTCTTC.

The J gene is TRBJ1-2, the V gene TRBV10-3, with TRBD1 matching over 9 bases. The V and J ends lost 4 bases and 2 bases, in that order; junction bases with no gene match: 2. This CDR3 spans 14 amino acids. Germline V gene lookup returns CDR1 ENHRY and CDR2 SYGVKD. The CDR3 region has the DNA TGTGCCATCAGTGGGGGGACAGGGAACTATGGCTACACCTTC. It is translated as CAISGGTGNYGYTF.

CDR3 in amino acids: CASSIRDSRITDTQYF. As DNA, the CDR3 is TGTGCCAGCAGTATCCGGGACAGCCGAATCACAGATACGCAGTATTTT. The chain employs TRBV27 and TRBJ2-3; 7 nucleotides agree with TRBD1. The CDR3 has 16 amino acids. The germline gives CDR1 MNHEY, CDR2 SMNVEV (reference sequence). V lost 5 bases, J lost 2 bases, and 10 bases stayed unmatched.

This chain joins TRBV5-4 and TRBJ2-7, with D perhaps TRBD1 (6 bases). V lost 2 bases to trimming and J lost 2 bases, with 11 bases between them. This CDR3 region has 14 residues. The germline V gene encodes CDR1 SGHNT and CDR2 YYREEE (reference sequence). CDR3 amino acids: CASSLDRNPYEQYF. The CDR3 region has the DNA TGTGCCAGCAGCTTAGACAGGAATCCCTACGAGCAGTACTTC.

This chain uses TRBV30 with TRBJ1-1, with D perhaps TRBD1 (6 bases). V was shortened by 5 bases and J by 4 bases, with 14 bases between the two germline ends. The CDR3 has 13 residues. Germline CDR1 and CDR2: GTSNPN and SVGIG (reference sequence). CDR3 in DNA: TGTGCCTGGGAGGGGGGGTATGGCACTGAAGCTTTCTTT. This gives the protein CAWEGGYGTEAFF. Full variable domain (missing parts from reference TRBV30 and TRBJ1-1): SQTIHQWPATLVQPVGSPLSLECTVEGTSNPNLYWYRQAAGRGLQLLFYSVGIGQISSEVPQNLSASRPQDRQFILSSKKLLLSDSGFYLCAWEGGYGTEAFFGQGTRLTVV.

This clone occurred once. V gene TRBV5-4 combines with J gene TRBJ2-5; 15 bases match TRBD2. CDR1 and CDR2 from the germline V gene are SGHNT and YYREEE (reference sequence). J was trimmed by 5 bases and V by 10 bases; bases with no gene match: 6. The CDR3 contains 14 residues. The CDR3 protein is CAGGLAGGSETQYF. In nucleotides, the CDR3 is TGTGCCGGGGGACTAGCGGGAGGCTCGGAGACCCAGTACTTC. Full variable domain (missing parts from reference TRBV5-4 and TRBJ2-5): ETGVTQSPTHLIKTRGQQVTLRCSSQSGHNTVSWYQQALGQGPQFIFQYYREEENGRGNFPPRFSGLQFPNYSSELNVNALELDDSALYLCAGGLAGGSETQYFGPGTRLLVL.

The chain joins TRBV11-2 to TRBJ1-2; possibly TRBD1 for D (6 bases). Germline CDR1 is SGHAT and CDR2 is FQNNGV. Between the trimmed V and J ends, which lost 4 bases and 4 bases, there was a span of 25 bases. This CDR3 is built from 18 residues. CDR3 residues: CASSSVPALGGNGYGYTF. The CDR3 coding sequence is TGTGCCAGCAGCTCAGTACCCGCCCTAGGGGGTAACGGCTATGGCTACACCTTC.

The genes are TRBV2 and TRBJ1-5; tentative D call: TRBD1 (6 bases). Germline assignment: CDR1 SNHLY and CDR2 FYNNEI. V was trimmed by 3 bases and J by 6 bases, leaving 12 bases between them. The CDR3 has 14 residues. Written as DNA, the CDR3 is TGTGCCAGCAGTGACGGGGGGCTGGGTCAGCCCCAGCATTTT. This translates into CASSDGGLGQPQHF.

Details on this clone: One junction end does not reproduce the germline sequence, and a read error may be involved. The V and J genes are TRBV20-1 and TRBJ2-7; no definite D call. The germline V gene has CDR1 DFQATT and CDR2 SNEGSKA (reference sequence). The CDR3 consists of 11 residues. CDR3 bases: TGCAGTGCTAGAGCCTACGGGTCCCTAACCTTC. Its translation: CSARAYGSLTF.

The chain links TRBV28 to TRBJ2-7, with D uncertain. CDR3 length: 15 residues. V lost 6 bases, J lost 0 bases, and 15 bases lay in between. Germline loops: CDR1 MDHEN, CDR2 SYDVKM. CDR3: CASSQFNYLSYEQYF. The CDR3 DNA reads TGTGCCAGCAGCCAGTTTAATTACCTCTCCTACGAGCAGTACTTC.

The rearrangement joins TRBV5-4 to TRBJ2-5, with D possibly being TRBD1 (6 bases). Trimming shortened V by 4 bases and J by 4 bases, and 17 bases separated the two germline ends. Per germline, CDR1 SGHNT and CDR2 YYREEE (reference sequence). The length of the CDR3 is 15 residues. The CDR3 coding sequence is TGTGCCAGCAGCCTCGGACAGCTCGGTTCAGAGACCCAGTACTTC. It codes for CASSLGQLGSETQYF.